The rows below give T cell receptor beta chains drawn from one sample of a study of OX40 agonist ivuxolimab in advanced cancers. Sequenced by immunoSEQ multiplex PCR; TCRdb stores in-frame clones only, minus some. The sample shows about 94,000 clones, more than 85% of them seen only once. Material: CD4+ or CD8+ T cells sorted from blood, obtained in a trial of the OX40 agonist ivuxolimab. The origin of the receptors is an adult with an advanced solid tumor such as melanoma, head and neck, liver or kidney cancer. CDR3s include the opening cysteine and the closing phenylalanine or tryptophan. A D gene is named only where the DNA matches it firmly. Only some rows state a clone size, as once, few, many or a class for expanded clones.

V	size	J	D	DNA	CDR3
TRBV5-1	-	TRBJ1-1	TRBD1	TGCGCCAGCAGCTTGTTATGGGACAGCCCCCGGAACACTGAAGCTTTCTTT	CASSLLWDSPRNTEAFF
TRBV6-1	once	TRBJ1-4	TRBD1	TGTGCCAGCAGTGAGTGGACAGGGTTGGAAAAACTGTTTTTT	CASSEWTGLEKLFF
TRBV13	-	TRBJ2-7	-	TGTGCCAGCAGCTTCGATCGGGCTGGCTACGAGCAGTACTTC	CASSFDRAGYEQYF
TRBV29-1	-	TRBJ2-2	-	TGCAGCGTTGAACCATCAGAGAACACCGGGGAGCTGTTTTTT	CSVEPSENTGELFF
TRBV7-2	-	TRBJ1-1	-	TGTGCCAGCAGCCTTATTTCGAACACTGAAGCTTTCTTT	CASSLISNTEAFF
TRBV9	-	TRBJ2-1	-	TGTGCCAGCAGCGTAGAGAGCCTGTCCTACAATGAGCAGTTCTTC	CASSVESLSYNEQFF
TRBV27	-	TRBJ2-7	-	TGTGCCAGCAGTCCACGGGGATCCCCCGAGCAGTACTTC	CASSPRGSPEQYF
TRBV7-2	-	TRBJ2-7	-	TGTGCCAGCAGCCCATCCTATGAGGGCGAGCAGTACTTC	CASSPSYEGEQYF
TRBV25-1	once	TRBJ1-2	-	TGTGCCAGCAGTGGAGACTATGGCTACACCTTC	CASSGDYGYTF
TRBV27	-	TRBJ2-1	TRBD1	TGTGCCAGCAGTTTAGGGACAGGGTTAAATGAGCAGTTCTTC	CASSLGTGLNEQFF
TRBV27	once	TRBJ2-1	-	TGTGCCAGCAGTTTATCGTGGAACAATGAGCAGTTCTTC	CASSLSWNNEQFF
TRBV27	-	TRBJ1-1	-	TGTGCCAGCAGGTCCGGGGGGAACACTGAAGCTTTCTTT	CASRSGGNTEAFF
TRBV27	-	TRBJ2-3	-	TGTGCCAGCAGTCGGATAGGTGGGACAGATACGCAGTATTTT	CASSRIGGTDTQYF
TRBV6-1	-	TRBJ2-6	-	TGTGCCAGCAGTGAACGGAAGGATCTCTCTGGGGCCAACGTCCTGACTTTC	CASSERKDLSGANVLTF
TRBV5-6	-	TRBJ1-1	-	TGTGCCAGCAGCTTGGGGTGGGGCACTGAAGCTTTCTTT	CASSLGWGTEAFF
TRBV11-2	-	TRBJ1-3	-	TGTGCCAGCAGCTTAGATCGGTCGGGGCGCGATGGAAACACCATATATTTT	CASSLDRSGRDGNTIYF
TRBV13	-	TRBJ2-1	-	TGTGCCAGCAGCCCTGTAGGGGACGCCTCCTACAATGAGCAGTTCTTC	CASSPVGDASYNEQFF
TRBV27	-	TRBJ2-1	TRBD1	TGTGCCAGCAGTTCGGACAGGGACGAGCAGTTCTTC	CASSSDRDEQFF
TRBV19	-	TRBJ2-3	-	TGTGCCAGTAGTAGGACATCGTGGATTGAGAAGACAGATACGCAGTATTTT	CASSRTSWIEKTDTQYF
TRBV11-2	-	TRBJ2-7	-	TGTGCCAGCAGCTACACCACCGGGACTCGCACGTACGAGCAGTACTTC	CASSYTTGTRTYEQYF
TRBV10-1	-	TRBJ1-5	TRBD1	TGCGCCAGCAGTGAGTCGCAGACAGGGAATCAGCCCCAGCATTTT	CASSESQTGNQPQHF
TRBV5-6	-	TRBJ1-2	-	TGTGCCAGCAGCTTGTGGTCCAGGGAATCCTATGGCTACACCTTC	CASSLWSRESYGYTF
TRBV25-1	-	TRBJ1-1	-	TGTGCCAGCAGTGGCTGGGGGGGCCCCACTGAAGCTTTCTTT	CASSGWGGPTEAFF
TRBV4-3	-	TRBJ1-2	-	TGCGCCAGCAGCCAAGACAGGGTTTATGGCTACACCTTC	CASSQDRVYGYTF
TRBV30	-	TRBJ2-3	TRBD2	TGTGCCTGGCCTCCAGGACTAGCTGACACAGATACGCAGTATTTT	CAWPPGLADTDTQYF
TRBV4-1	-	TRBJ1-2	-	TGCGCCAGCAGCCAAGATAAGGGCAGGGGCTATGGCTACACCTTC	CASSQDKGRGYGYTF
TRBV4-1	-	TRBJ2-1	TRBD2	TGCGCCAGCAGCCAGGGAGTACTAGCGGGGGGCCGGGACTATTTAGAGCAGTTCTTC	CASSQGVLAGGRDYLEQFF
TRBV4-1	-	TRBJ1-4	-	TGCGCCAGCAGCCAACGGATAGTAAACCCTAATGAAAAACTGTTTTTT	CASSQRIVNPNEKLFF
TRBV4-1	-	TRBJ2-7	TRBD2	TGCGCCAGCAGCCATAAAGCGGGAGGGTACGAGCAGTACTTC	CASSHKAGGYEQYF
TRBV4-3	once	TRBJ2-3	TRBD2	TGCGCCAGCAGCCAAGGGAGGGGACTAGCGGGGGGCCGAACAGATACGCAGTATTTT	CASSQGRGLAGGRTDTQYF
TRBV9	few	TRBJ1-3	TRBD1	TGTGCCAGCAGCGTAGCTGGGGACAGGGGAAACACCATATATTTT	CASSVAGDRGNTIYF
TRBV11-2	-	TRBJ2-5	-	TGTGCCAGCAGTCAATTGAGGGGCGTAAGAGAGACCCAGTACTTC	CASSQLRGVRETQYF
TRBV27	-	TRBJ2-1	-	TGTGCCAGCAGTTTACGACTAGGGCTCCTAAATGAGCAGTTCTTC	CASSLRLGLLNEQFF
TRBV11-2	-	TRBJ2-5	-	TGTGCCAGCAGCTTAGGGATGGGGCAAGAGACCCAGTACTTC	CASSLGMGQETQYF
TRBV29-1	-	TRBJ2-6	-	TGCAGCGTTGAAGATAGAGACTACTCTGGGGCCAACGTCCTGACTTTC	CSVEDRDYSGANVLTF
TRBV7-8	-	TRBJ1-2	-	TGTGCCAGCAGCTTAGCCTGGTCGGTAGAGGATGGCTACACCTTC	CASSLAWSVEDGYTF
TRBV4-1	-	TRBJ1-1	TRBD1	TGCGCCAGCAGCCAAGATCCGGACAGGCGGAACACTGAAGCTTTCTTT	CASSQDPDRRNTEAFF
TRBV19	few	TRBJ2-7	TRBD1	TGTGCCAGTAGTATGGGACAGATCCACTACGAGCAGTACTTC	CASSMGQIHYEQYF
TRBV6-6	-	TRBJ2-7	-	TGTGCCAGCAGTTCGGCGAAACCGGGGTTGAAGCAGTACTTC	CASSSAKPGLKQYF
TRBV19	-	TRBJ1-5	-	TGTGCCACCTCCGACAGAGGGCAGCCCCAGCATTTT	CATSDRGQPQHF
TRBV9	-	TRBJ2-1	TRBD1	TGTGCCAGCAGCGCTCGGGACAGGGCCACCTACAATGAGCAGTTCTTC	CASSARDRATYNEQFF
TRBV30	-	TRBJ2-1	TRBD2	TGTGCCTGGAGTCTCGGGCTAGCGGGAGACAATGAGCAGTTCTTC	CAWSLGLAGDNEQFF
TRBV27	-	TRBJ1-2	-	TGTGCCAGCAGTTTAGGCAGGTTCTATGGCTACACCTTC	CASSLGRFYGYTF
TRBV7-6	-	TRBJ2-2	-	TGTGCCAGCAGCTTTACCGGCGCCGGGGAGCTGTTTTTT	CASSFTGAGELFF
TRBV19	-	TRBJ1-5	-	TGTGCCAGTAGTATCGGCCAGCCCCAGCATTTT	CASSIGQPQHF
TRBV27	-	TRBJ1-1	-	TGTGCCAGCAGTTTGCTCGGGAGGGAAGCTTTCTTT	CASSLLGREAFF
TRBV9	-	TRBJ2-1	TRBD1	TGTGCCAGCAGCATCAAAGGGGGCAAAGTCTCCTACAATGAGCAGTTCTTC	CASSIKGGKVSYNEQFF
TRBV6-5	-	TRBJ1-1	TRBD1	TGTGCCAGCAAGGAGACAGGGGGCAACACTGAAGCTTTCTTT	CASKETGGNTEAFF
TRBV10-3	-	TRBJ1-5	-	TGTGCCACTTGCCCCGACAGGACAATACATCAGCCCCAGCATTTT	CATCPDRTIHQPQHF
TRBV30	-	TRBJ1-2	-	TGTGCCTGGGAACAGGGATTACTAAAAATCGGCTACACCTTC	CAWEQGLLKIGYTF
TRBV19	-	TRBJ1-4	TRBD1	TGTGCCAGTAGTAGCCGGGACAGGGAAAGGAGAAAACTGTTTTTT	CASSSRDRERRKLFF
TRBV5-1	-	TRBJ2-7	-	TGCGCCAGCAGCCGGAAGGGTTATGGCGACGAGCAGTACTTC	CASSRKGYGDEQYF
TRBV11-3	-	TRBJ2-1	TRBD2	TGTGCCAGCAGCCCAGGACTAGCTTTGGCTGAGCAGTTCTTC	CASSPGLALAEQFF
TRBV5-1	-	TRBJ2-7	-	TGCGCCAGCAGCTTGGCCGAGACTTTTAGCTCCTACGAGCAGTACTTC	CASSLAETFSSYEQYF
TRBV18	-	TRBJ1-6	-	TGTGCCAGCTCACCACCCGATAATTCACCCCTCCACTTT	CASSPPDNSPLHF
TRBV9	few	TRBJ2-7	TRBD1	TGTGCCAGCAGCCCGGGACAGTCCTACGAGCAGTACTTC	CASSPGQSYEQYF
TRBV2	few	TRBJ1-2	-	TGTGCCAGCAGGGAAAGACAGTACTTAAGTTATGGCTACACCTTC	CASRERQYLSYGYTF
TRBV27	-	TRBJ2-3	-	TGTGCCAGCAGAACTAGTCCAAGGACGGCTAGCACAGATACGCAGTATTTT	CASRTSPRTASTDTQYF
TRBV9	-	TRBJ1-6	TRBD1	TGTGCCAGCAGCCTCCGGACAGGACCCAATTCACCCCTCCACTTT	CASSLRTGPNSPLHF
TRBV29-1	-	TRBJ2-7	-	TGCAGCGTTGAACAGACCTACGAGCAGTACTTC	CSVEQTYEQYF